This T cell receptor (beta chain) was recovered during a study of naive and memory T cell subsets. The beta constant-region primer was an equimolar mix of two oligonucleotides covering TRBC1 and TRBC2. In TCRdb, the UMI-ligation and nested PCR reads were re-called with MiXCR into one record per CDR3 protein. The sample has 100,000 or so distinct CDR3 sequences, 7% to 7.5% seen once. Whole-study findings and limits: In naive cells, over 85% of TCR sequences were seen only once. Between naive and memory subsets, TCR abundance power law exponents differed.

This clonotype was counted a few times. The antigen remains unidentified. CDR1 MNHEY and CDR2 SVGAGI come from the germline V gene. Trimming cost V 6 bases and J 0 bases; bases outside gene matches: 8. The CDR3 spans 16 residues. The chain carries TRBV6-5 and TRBJ2-3, with TRBD2 identical over 8 bases. This TCR was recovered from a human donor in good health. The sequenced sample was central memory CD4+ T cells from blood. CDR3 residues: CASRKVAGTSTDTQYF. The CDR3 coding sequence is TGTGCCAGCAGAAAGGTAGCGGGGACTAGCACAGATACGCAGTATTTT.